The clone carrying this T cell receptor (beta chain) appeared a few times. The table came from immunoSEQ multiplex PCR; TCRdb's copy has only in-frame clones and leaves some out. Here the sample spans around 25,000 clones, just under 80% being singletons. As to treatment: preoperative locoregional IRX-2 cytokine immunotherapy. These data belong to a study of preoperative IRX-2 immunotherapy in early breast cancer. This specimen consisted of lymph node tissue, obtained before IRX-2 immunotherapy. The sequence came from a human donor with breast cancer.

The CDR3 reads CAWSIRQGQGNTIYF. CDR3 nucleotides: TGTGCCTGGAGYATTAGACAGGGCCAGGGAAACACCATATATTTT. The V gene is TRBV30, the J gene TRBJ1-3; 7 nucleotides line up with TRBD1. The length of the CDR3 is 15 residues. Germline values: CDR1 GTSNPN, CDR2 SVGIG (reference sequence). V trimming: 3 bases; J trimming: 4 bases; junction bases outside the gene matches: 9.